The next 11 T cell receptor beta chains were all read from a single sample in a study of T-cell memory formation after mild COVID-19. TCRdb re-analysed the 5' RACE reads in MiXCR, keeping a single row per CDR3 protein. Of roughly 250,000 distinct CDR3 sequences in the sample, 16% were seen once. Sequenced sample: PBMCs or a T cell subset sorted from them (not recorded which). These receptors originate from a man aged 18 to 29 who had mild COVID-19 (a few samples of this study predate the infection). Cell type and time point are not known.

This sequence joins TRBV7-2 and TRBJ2-5; D is undetermined. V was trimmed by 2 bases and J by 1 base, leaving 5 bases between them. Germline V gives CDR1 SGHTA, CDR2 FQGNSA. The CDR3 consists of 13 residues. Here the CDR3 DNA reads TGTGCCAGCAGCTTATATCTCCAAGAGACCCAGTACTTC. Its protein product is CASSLYLQETQYF.

The chain recombines TRBV6-2 or TRBV6-3 with TRBJ2-2; D remains ambiguous. The CDR3 loop spans 12 amino acids. The germline V and J ends were trimmed by 6 bases and 5 bases, with 7 bases remaining between them. Germline V gives CDR1 MNHEY, CDR2 SVGEGT. CDR3 in DNA: TGTGCCAGCAGCACGATTACCGGGGAGCTGTTTTTT. It specifies CASSTITGELFF.

This clonotype was counted between two and nine times. The V and J genes are TRBV20-1 and TRBJ1-3; D unclear. V lost 7 bases to trimming and J lost 2 bases, with 12 bases between them. This CDR3 spans 13 amino acids. Per the germline V gene, CDR1 is DFQATT and CDR2 is SNEGSKA (reference sequence). DNA for the CDR3: TGCAGTGGGGCCATCCAGGCTGGAAACACCATATATTTT. The encoded protein is CSGAIQAGNTIYF.

This clonotype was detected only once. The genes are TRBV5-5 and TRBJ2-7, with D maybe TRBD2 (6 bases). CDR3 size: 12 residues. Germline V gene data show CDR1 as SGHKS and CDR2 as YYEKEE (reference sequence). The V and J ends lost 5 bases and 7 bases respectively, with 13 bases between them. The CDR3 region is CASRGLLGEQYF. The CDR3 nucleotides read TGTGCCAGCAGGGGACTGTTGGGGGAGCAGTACTTC. Combining the CDR3 with reference TRBV5-5 and TRBJ2-7 gives the whole variable domain DAGVTQSPTHLIKTRGQQVTLRCSPISGHKSVSWYQQVLGQGPQFIFQYYEKEERGRGNFPDRFSARQFPNYSSELNVNALLLGDSALYLCASRGLLGEQYFGPGTRLTVT.

V and J are TRBV9 and TRBJ2-5; D gene ambiguous. The V end lost 0 bases, the J end lost 5 bases, and 17 bases lay between the germline ends. Germline lookup yields CDR1 SGDLS and CDR2 YYNGEE. This CDR3 spans 16 amino acids. CDR3 protein: CASSVGGSGRRETQYF. CDR3 DNA: TGTGCCAGCAGCGTAGGTGGCAGTGGACGAAGGGAGACCCAGTACTTC. Full variable domain (remainder filled in from reference TRBV9 and TRBJ2-5): DSGVTQTPKHLITATGQRVTLRCSPRSGDLSVYWYQQSLDQGLQFLIQYYNGEERAKGNILERFSAQQFPDLHSELNLSSLELGDSALYFCASSVGGSGRRETQYFGPGTRLLVL.

This clonotype was counted many times. The J gene is TRBJ2-3, the V gene TRBV5-1; 7 bases are shared with TRBD1. After removal of 5 bases from V and 4 bases from J, the junction contained 10 bases not matched to a gene. The CDR3 is made up of 15 amino acids. The germline gives CDR1 SGHRS, CDR2 YFSETQ. The CDR3 sequence is CASRRRTGDADTQYF. The CDR3, as DNA: TGCGCCAGCAGGCGCCGAACAGGGGATGCAGATACGCAGTATTTT. The variable domain in full, with the rest retrieved from reference TRBV5-1 and TRBJ2-3, is KAGVTQTPRYLIKTRGQQVTLSCSPISGHRSVSWYQQTPGQGLQFLFEYFSETQRNKGNFPGRFSGRQFSNSRSEMNVSTLELGDSALYLCASRRRTGDADTQYFGPGTRLTVL.

This clonotype came up a few times. V is TRBV6-6 and J is TRBJ1-2; D perhaps matches TRBD1 (6 bases). Deletions cut 8 bases from V and 4 bases from J, with 11 bases between. CDR3 size: 12 residues. Germline assignment: CDR1 MNHNY and CDR2 SVGAGI (reference sequence). The DNA for the CDR3 is TGTGCCAGCTTTGGGGGCGGCTATGGCTACACCTTC. As protein: CASFGGGYGYTF.

This rearrangement joins TRBV12-3 or TRBV12-4 to TRBJ2-3, with 7 bases that match TRBD2. V gave up 3 bases and J gave up 8 bases; unmatched junction bases: 2. This CDR3 is built from 12 residues. This CDR3 is CASSLTGGTQYF. The CDR3 nucleotides are TGTGCCAGCAGTTTGACGGGGGGTACGCAGTATTTT.

This clonotype was observed a handful of times. The chain combines TRBV7-9 with TRBJ2-5; D is perhaps TRBD1 (6 bases). From germline, CDR1 is SEHNR and CDR2 FQNEAQ (reference sequence). This CDR3 has 17 residues. V lost 6 bases and J lost 3, with 23 bases in between. CDR3 in amino acids: CASSPGQTLTREETQYF. CDR3 DNA sequence: TGTGCCAGCAGTCCTGGACAGACCCTAACGAGGGAAGAGACCCAGTACTTC.

The V gene is TRBV6-2 or TRBV6-3, the J gene TRBJ2-5; D unclear. The germline V gene encodes CDR1 MNHEY and CDR2 SVGEGT. Trimming removed 6 bases at V and 5 bases at J, with 10 bases between. The CDR3 is made up of 12 amino acids. The CDR3 sequence is CASRDPVETQYF. The CDR3 DNA reads TGTGCCAGCAGGGACCCAGTTGAGACCCAGTACTTC.

The V call is TRBV2, the J call TRBJ1-2, with D unresolved. The CDR3 runs 16 residues. V was pared by 1 base and J by 0 bases, with 12 bases between. The germline CDR1 and CDR2 sequences are SNHLY and FYNNEI. The chain's CDR3 is CASSEGTIGANYGYTF. In DNA form, the CDR3 reads TGTGCCAGCAGTGAAGGGACGATTGGGGCTAACTATGGCTACACCTTC.